This T cell receptor (beta chain) was captured in a study of CD8 T cells in ankylosing spondylitis. Findings of the study overall: Past research had described some motif variants in reactive arthritis synovial fluid and blood.

TCRdb redid the calling of the 5' RACE reads with MiXCR, one entry per CDR3 protein. The sample yields about 36,000 distinct CDR3 sequences, approximately 5.9% seen once. In its sample, this clonotype was seen many times. What it binds is not known. CDR3 size: 13 residues. CDR1 and CDR2 from the germline V gene are SNHLY and FYNNEI. V lost 10 bases to trimming and J lost 0 bases, with 10 bases between them. The sample was blood, either unsorted or a sorted T cell fraction (not recorded which). The chain has TRBV2 and TRBJ1-3; no clear D gene. The TCR originated in a male donor with ankylosing spondylitis or in good health (not recorded which). The CDR3 region is CATGGHSGNTIYF. DNA for the CDR3: TGTGCCACCGGAGGTCACTCTGGAAACACCATATATTTT.